This T cell receptor beta chain originates from a study of T cells in localized non-small cell lung cancer. Study-wide points: Appearance in adjacent lung was seen for a median around 60 of the top 100 tumor clones. Tumor samples were not multi-region, leaving intratumor heterogeneity unexcluded.

The table lists this clone with a count of one. Its antigen is unidentified. The protocol was immunoSEQ multiplex PCR, while the TCRdb copy is restricted to in-frame clones and leaves out a portion. There are over 30,000 clones in the sample; over 75% occur only once, and 4% to 5% lies in the top ten. This CDR3 is 12 amino acids long. Looked up from germline, CDR1 is KGHSH and CDR2 is LQKENI. V lost 4 bases and J 5 bases, leaving 9 bases between the germline ends. The receptor comes from a male donor aged 60 or over with stage III lung adenocarcinoma. The specimen was peripheral blood, collected before any cancer treatment. V usage is TRBV18 and J usage is TRBJ2-7; no firm D call. The CDR3 bases are TGTGCCAGCTCACTTTCCGCGAACGAGCAGTACTTC. Translation: CASSLSANEQYF.